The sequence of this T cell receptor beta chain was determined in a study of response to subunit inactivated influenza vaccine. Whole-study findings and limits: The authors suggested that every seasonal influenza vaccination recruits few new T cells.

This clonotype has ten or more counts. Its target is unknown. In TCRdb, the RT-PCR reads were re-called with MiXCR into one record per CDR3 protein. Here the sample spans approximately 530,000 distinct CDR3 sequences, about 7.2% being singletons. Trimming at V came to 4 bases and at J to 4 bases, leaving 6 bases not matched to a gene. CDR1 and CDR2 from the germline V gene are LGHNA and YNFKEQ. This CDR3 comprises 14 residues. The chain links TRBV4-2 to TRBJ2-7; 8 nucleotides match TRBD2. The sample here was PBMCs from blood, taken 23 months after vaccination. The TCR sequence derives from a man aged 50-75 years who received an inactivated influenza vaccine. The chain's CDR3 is CASSRERGLYEQYF. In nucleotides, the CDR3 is TGTGCCAGCAGCCGCGAGCGGGGGTTATACGAGCAGTACTTC.